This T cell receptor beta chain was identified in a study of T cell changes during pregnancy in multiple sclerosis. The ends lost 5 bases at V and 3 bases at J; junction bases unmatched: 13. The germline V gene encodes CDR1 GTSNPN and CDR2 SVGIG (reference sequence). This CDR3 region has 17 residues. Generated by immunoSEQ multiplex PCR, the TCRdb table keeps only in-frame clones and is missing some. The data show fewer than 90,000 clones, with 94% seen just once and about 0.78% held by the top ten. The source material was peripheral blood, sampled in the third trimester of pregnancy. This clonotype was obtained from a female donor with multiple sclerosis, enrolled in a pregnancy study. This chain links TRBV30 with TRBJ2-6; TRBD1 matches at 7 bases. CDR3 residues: CAWEDRLSLRGANVLTF. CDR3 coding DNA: TGTGCCTGGGAGGACAGGCTTTCCCTACGTGGGGCCAACGTCCTGACTTTC. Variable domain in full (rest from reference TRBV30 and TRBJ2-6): SQTIHQWPATLVQPVGSPLSLECTVEGTSNPNLYWYRQAAGRGLQLLFYSVGIGQISSEVPQNLSASRPQDRQFILSSKKLLLSDSGFYLCAWEDRLSLRGANVLTFGAGSRLTVL.